A selection of T cell receptor beta chains follows, all from one sample in a study of T cells after yellow fever vaccination. TCRdb re-called the 5' RACE reads with MiXCR, one entry per CDR3 protein. The repertoire holds roughly 94,000 distinct CDR3 sequences, with about 8.4% as singletons. This specimen consisted of CD8+ T cells not binding an NS4B(214-222) dextramer, sorted from PBMCs, obtained approximately 15 days after the first yellow fever vaccination. Receptors originate from a man aged 18 to 30 who received the YFV17D yellow fever vaccine. Both conserved end residues are part of each CDR3. D genes are given only for firm matches. Size values are once, few and many counts, or a class for expanded clones, and some rows have none.

-,-,TRBV30,TRBJ1-1,12,TGTGCCTGGATAGGGATGATCACTGAAGCTTTCTTT,CAWIGMITEAFF
TRBD1,few,TRBV6-5,TRBJ2-5,17,TGTGCCAGCAGTTACTCCATAACAGGGGGCGCCCCAGAGACCCAGTACTTC,CASSYSITGGAPETQYF
-,-,TRBV7-7,TRBJ2-1,15,TGTGCCAGCAGCTTAATGGCTAGCCAATACAATGAGCAGTTCTTC,CASSLMASQYNEQFF
-,few,TRBV7-6,TRBJ2-7,11,TGTGCCAGCAGCTTAGGGAGGGAGCAGTACTTC,CASSLGREQYF
-,few,TRBV6-1,TRBJ1-4,14,TGTGCCAGCACCGTTGGGGAGATTAATGAAAAACTGTTTTTT,CASTVGEINEKLFF
TRBD2,-,TRBV27,TRBJ2-5,16,TGTGCCAGCAGTCCCTCGCGGACTAGTAGGTTGGAGACCCAGTACTTC,CASSPSRTSRLETQYF
-,few,TRBV20-1,TRBJ1-2,16,TGCAGTGCTAGAGATCGGTCCGGGGCCCTTAACTATGGCTACACCTTC,CSARDRSGALNYGYTF
-,-,TRBV9,TRBJ1-2,15,TGTGCCAGCAGCTCTCAGGGCCAAACGAACTATGGCTACACCTTC,CASSSQGQTNYGYTF
-,few,TRBV7-9,TRBJ2-1,16,TGTGCCAGCAGCCGAGGGACCTACGGCCCCCAAAATGAGCAGTTCTTC,CASSRGTYGPQNEQFF
TRBD1,-,TRBV7-3,TRBJ2-1,15,TGTGCCAGCAGCTTAAGGGGACAGGGGGTCGATGAGCAGTTCTTC,CASSLRGQGVDEQFF
-,-,TRBV5-5,TRBJ2-7,15,TGTGCCAGCAGCTTGGGGACAGAAGACCCCTACGAGCAGTACTTC,CASSLGTEDPYEQYF
TRBD1,many,TRBV11-1,TRBJ1-2,14,TGTGCCAGCAGCTTGGGACAGGGATTATATGGCTACACCTTC,CASSLGQGLYGYTF
-,few,TRBV4-1,TRBJ1-4,15,TGCGCCAGCAGCCAGAGTACAGGGATAGGAGAAAAACTGTTTTTT,CASSQSTGIGEKLFF
TRBD2,-,TRBV4-2,TRBJ2-2,16,TGTGCCAGCAGCCCCCTGGGGGGGGACGGCACCGGGGAGCTGTTTTTT,CASSPLGGDGTGELFF
-,-,TRBV2,TRBJ1-2,12,TGTGCCAGCATAATGGAAAACTATGGCTACACCTTC,CASIMENYGYTF
-,-,TRBV7-9,TRBJ2-3,17,TGTGCCAGCAGCCGAACGGGGCAGGGTAAAGTCGCAGATACGCAGTATTTT,CASSRTGQGKVADTQYF
-,many,TRBV27,TRBJ2-5,13,TGTGCCAGCAGTCCCCGGGGACAAGAGACCCAGTACTTC,CASSPRGQETQYF
-,-,TRBV2,TRBJ1-1,13,TGTGCCGCTAAAACCGGGGGGTACACTGAAGCTTTCTTT,CAAKTGGYTEAFF
-,few,TRBV27,TRBJ2-2,15,TGTGCCAGCAGTTTAACGACGAAGACCACCGGGGAGCTGTTTTTT,CASSLTTKTTGELFF
-,-,TRBV6-2/TRBV6-3,TRBJ2-7,14,TGTGCCAGCAGTTACTCAGACAGCTCCTACGAGCAGTACTTC,CASSYSDSSYEQYF
-,-,TRBV12-5,TRBJ2-5,16,TGTGCTAGTGGCACTGAGGCGGGGCGGGGGCGAGAGACCCAGTACTTC,CASGTEAGRGRETQYF
TRBD2,few,TRBV7-2,TRBJ2-1,15,TGTGCCAGCAGCCCCGGACTAGCGGGCTACAATGAGCAGTTCTTC,CASSPGLAGYNEQFF
TRBD1,-,TRBV12-3/TRBV12-4,TRBJ2-7,16,TGTGCCAGCAGTTTAGGACGGGGAGGGACAGGGGGCGAGCAGTACTTC,CASSLGRGGTGGEQYF
TRBD1,few,TRBV7-9,TRBJ2-7,14,TGTGCCAGCAGCGTGGACAGGGTTCGGTACGAGCAGTACTTC,CASSVDRVRYEQYF
TRBD1,few,TRBV30,TRBJ2-5,13,TGTGCCTGGACCCGGACAGGGGAGGAGACCCAGTACTTC,CAWTRTGEETQYF
TRBD1,few,TRBV5-5,TRBJ2-5,14,TGTGCCAGCAGCTGGACAGGTAGACAAGAGACCCAGTACTTC,CASSWTGRQETQYF
-,few,TRBV4-3,TRBJ1-2,13,TGCGCCAGCAGCCCCTTTGGAGGCTATGGCTACACCTTC,CASSPFGGYGYTF
-,few,TRBV3-1,TRBJ2-7,15,TGTGCCAGCAGCCAAGACTGGGGCGGGGCCTACGAGCAGTACTTC,CASSQDWGGAYEQYF
-,few,TRBV28,TRBJ2-1,11,TGTGCCAGCAGCCAGGAATCTGAGCAGTTCTTC,CASSQESEQFF
TRBD2,-,TRBV28,TRBJ2-5,16,TGTGCCAGCAGTGCCTGGACTAGCGGGGGGGAAGAGACCCAGTACTTC,CASSAWTSGGEETQYF
-,few,TRBV7-8,TRBJ2-1,15,TGTGCCAGCAGCTTAAGCCGGGGCTCCTACAATGAGCAGTTCTTC,CASSLSRGSYNEQFF
-,many,TRBV11-2,TRBJ2-7,14,TGTGCCAGCAGCTTAAGTCCGTCGGGCTACGAGCAGTACTTC,CASSLSPSGYEQYF
-,-,TRBV7-8,TRBJ1-2,13,TGTGCCAGCAGCTTAGAGCCAAGCTATGGCTACACCTTC,CASSLEPSYGYTF
TRBD2,few,TRBV7-9,TRBJ2-1,14,TGTGCCAGCAGCTCCGGGACTAGCCGGAATGAGCAGTTCTTC,CASSSGTSRNEQFF